This T cell receptor beta chain was identified in a study of regulatory T cells in long-lasting Graves disease. The time point is: persistent/refractory GD, antithyroid drugs over 5 years with positive TRAb. Scientists built the TCR library using RNA that was extracted from PBMCs. This clonotype was seen repeatedly, ten times or more. The antigen is not known. Overall study findings and caveats: There were preferences for TRBV28, TRBJ1-2 and TRBJ2-5 in persistent disease.

Relying on iRepertoire HTBI primers and Arm-PCR of CDR3 regions, the team built TCR beta libraries. TCRdb used MiXCR to reprocess the multiplex PCR reads, holding one entry per CDR3 protein. The sample shows some 420,000 distinct CDR3 sequences, approximately 22% of them seen only once. There are 12 residues in the CDR3. V lost 8 bases to trimming and J lost 0 bases, with 8 bases between them. This clonotype originated in a female donor with Graves disease. Sequenced material: peripheral blood mononuclear cells (PBMCs), taken when the disease was refractory, from a patient treated with antithyroid drugs. The gene calls are TRBV12-3 or TRBV12-4 and TRBJ2-7; D gene ambiguous. CDR3 DNA: TGTGCCAGCTCCCGCCTCTCCTACGAGCAGTACTTC. Its protein is CASSRLSYEQYF.